The source of this T cell receptor beta chain is a study of PD-1 blockade in classical Hodgkin lymphoma. Study-wide background: Nivolumab was given intravenously to patients at 3 mg/kg every 2 weeks. The study, taken as a whole, reports: By C4D1, diversity of CD4+ TCRs had risen significantly, whereas that of CD8+ TCRs had not. Complete responders had baseline diversity similar to newly diagnosed patients.

The repertoire was sequenced with immunoSEQ multiplex PCR; TCRdb's copy has only in-frame clones and lacks some. The sample has about 98,000 clones, roughly four fifths seen once; the top ten hold around 17%. All patients relapsed after autologous stem cell transplantation, and brentuximab vedotin exposure varied. The V gene's germline CDR1 is MNHNY and CDR2 SVGAGI (reference sequence). The CDR3 totals 15 residues. Trimming removed 5 bases from V and 7 bases from J; junction bases left unmatched: 10. As to this clone: Its antigen is not known.

Source: peripheral blood mononuclear cells (PBMCs), taken before the second cycle of nivolumab. V is TRBV6-6 and J is TRBJ2-1; TRBD2 agrees at 8 bases. The sequence derives from a human donor with classical Hodgkin lymphoma. The CDR3 reads CASSPHGTRGNEQFF. The DNA of the CDR3 is TGTGCCAGCAGTCCACACGGGACTAGAGGAAATGAGCAGTTCTTC.